This passage covers 2 T cell receptor beta chains from one sample sequenced in a study of blood T cell repertoires in COVID-19. TCRdb keeps only in-frame clones here, not all; method: immunoSEQ multiplex PCR. The sample has 70,000 to 95,000 clones; 75% to 95% are singletons. The sample taken for sequencing was peripheral blood. The receptors stem from a woman aged 45-60 years in a cohort sampled during active COVID-19.

The chain is built from TRBV5-1 and TRBJ2-5, with 11 bases fitting TRBD2. This CDR3 comprises 17 residues. J gave up 5 bases and V 2 bases, and 11 bases lay outside the gene matches. The germline V gene encodes CDR1 SGHRS and CDR2 YFSETQ. CDR3 sequence reads: CASSFFGIAGGKETQYF. CDR3 nucleotide sequence: TGCGCCAGCAGCTTTTTTGGTATAGCGGGAGGGAAGGAGACCCAGTACTTC.

In this sample, this clone turned up a few times. The gene calls are TRBV28 and TRBJ2-1, with D possibly TRBD1 on 6 matching bases. V dropped 2 bases and J dropped 6 bases, with 11 bases sitting between them. This CDR3 comprises 14 residues. Germline-derived CDR1 and CDR2 are MDHEN and SYDVKM. In DNA, the CDR3 is TGTGCCAGCAGTTTAGGTGGGACACGCAATGAGCAGTTCTTC. Protein sequence: CASSLGGTRNEQFF. The whole variable domain, filled in from reference TRBV28 and TRBJ2-1, reads DVKVTQSSRYLVKRTGEKVFLECVQDMDHENMFWYRQDPGLGLRLIYFSYDVKMKEKGDIPEGYSVSREKKERFSLILESASTNQTSMYLCASSLGGTRNEQFFGPGTRLTVL.